This T cell receptor (beta chain) was retrieved from a study of beta chain features in type 1 diabetes. As for the study in general: Examination of sorted cells across all samples involved around 99 million cells. General study points: Among patients with Type 1 diabetes, TCRB CDR3s were moderately but significantly shorter in every one of the four CD4+ subsets.

This clone was counted only a few times. The antigen remains undetermined. The whole isolated RNA underwent reverse transcription, so sequencing captured expressed TCRB transcripts. Some clones are missing from TCRdb's copy, which holds only in-frame ones; the method was immunoSEQ multiplex PCR. The sample has about 660,000 clones, over 11% seen once. Sequencing was carried out using naive CD4+ T cells from blood. This sequence originates from a man younger than 35 with type 1 diabetes.

CDR3 residues: CASSVAGRKDYTF. The DNA of the CDR3 is TGTGCCAGCAGCGTAGCCGGACGAAAGGACTACACCTTC. This rearrangement joins TRBV9 to TRBJ1-2, with no clear D. The CDR3 sequence is 13 residues long. Germline CDR1 SGDLS, CDR2 YYNGEE. Trimming took 0 bases from V and 10 from J, leaving 13 bases between them.